The 28 T cell receptor beta chains below come from one sample, sequenced in a study of blood T cell repertoires in COVID-19. Using immunoSEQ multiplex PCR, the repertoire was profiled, and TCRdb retains in-frame clones only, with some absent. The top ten clones hold roughly 13% of a sample with 400,000 to 450,000 clones, 70% to 90% of them seen once. Specimen: peripheral blood. The receptor source for this set is a woman aged 45-60 years with COVID-19, enrolled during active disease.

The J gene is TRBJ2-5, the V gene TRBV18; TRBD1 matches 10 bases. Germline assignment: CDR1 KGHSH and CDR2 LQKENI. The ends lost 2 bases at V and 2 bases at J; junction bases unmatched: 2. The CDR3 sequence is 15 residues long. CDR3 region: CASSPRGQGQETQYF. CDR3 DNA: TGTGCCAGCTCACCAAGGGGACAGGGGCAAGAGACCCAGTACTTC.

V is TRBV30 and J is TRBJ2-7; 11 positions match TRBD2. Germline trimming cut 4 bases from V and 6 bases from J; bases unmatched to any gene: 2. This CDR3 is 12 amino acids long. Germline V lookup: CDR1 GTSNPN, CDR2 SVGIG (reference sequence). This CDR3 reads CAWTSGGFEQYF. CDR3 bases: TGTGCCTGGACTAGCGGGGGGTTCGAGCAGTACTTC.

V gene TRBV5-1 combines with J gene TRBJ2-1; 7 bases map to TRBD2. Trimming removed 0 bases from V and 11 bases from J; junction bases left unmatched: 11. The CDR3 is made up of 15 amino acids. CDR1 is SGHRS and CDR2 is YFSETQ in the germline V gene. The CDR3 region has the DNA TGCGCCAGCAGCTTGGAAGCCTTGAGCGGGGAAAAGCAGTTCTTC. Amino acid sequence: CASSLEALSGEKQFF.

The CDR3 loop is CASSPPEGNYGYTF. The CDR3 DNA is TGTGCCAGCAGCCCACCCGAGGGTAACTATGGCTACACCTTC. The rearrangement links TRBV11-2 to TRBJ1-2; D uncertain. CDR1 is SGHAT and CDR2 is FQNNGV in the germline V gene. Trimming left V 5 bases short and J 1 base short, with 11 bases between. CDR3 length: 14 amino acids.

V usage is TRBV19 and J usage is TRBJ2-5; 7 bases are shared with TRBD1. CDR1 and CDR2 from the germline V gene are LNHDA and SQIVND (reference sequence). The CDR3 covers 13 residues. J was trimmed by 6 bases and V by 5 bases; bases with no gene match: 6. CDR3 nucleotides: TGTGCCAGTAGTGTACAGGGGAAACAGACCCAGTACTTC. Protein sequence: CASSVQGKQTQYF.

Concerning this clone itself: The sample carries other DNA sequences with the same CDR3. The chain uses TRBV5-1 and TRBJ1-1; unclear D gene. The V end was cut by 4 bases, the J end by 0 bases, with 10 bases between. From germline, CDR1 is SGHRS and CDR2 YFSETQ. There are 14 residues in the CDR3. CDR3: CASSSGQLNTEAFF. Here the CDR3 DNA reads TGCGCCAGCAGCAGTGGGCAGTTGAACACTGAAGCTTTCTTT.

The chain has TRBV4-2 and TRBJ1-5; TRBD1 matches 8 bases. Germline assignment: CDR1 LGHNA and CDR2 YNFKEQ. With V trimmed by 1 base and J by 0 bases, 5 bases remained unmatched. This CDR3 has 17 residues. CDR3 in amino acids: CASSQAQGANSNQPQHF. Written as DNA, the CDR3 is TGTGCCAGCAGCCAAGCTCAGGGGGCTAATAGCAATCAGCCCCAGCATTTT.

The CDR3 here is CAGAGGSYNEQFF. In DNA form, the CDR3 reads TGTGCCGGGGCGGGGGGCTCCTACAATGAGCAGTTCTTC. This sequence joins TRBV2 and TRBJ2-1; 8 positions agree with TRBD2. Trimming removed 11 bases from V and 0 bases from J; junction bases left unmatched: 3. CDR3 length equals 13 residues. Germline V gives CDR1 SNHLY, CDR2 FYNNEI.

The chain links TRBV6-4 to TRBJ2-1, with a weak D call TRBD2 (5 bases). This CDR3 contains 13 residues. The germline V gene has CDR1 MRHNA and CDR2 SNTAGT. Trimming stripped 6 bases from V and 5 bases from J, with 11 bases between. The CDR3 is CASSAGLHNEQFF. The CDR3 DNA follows: TGTGCCAGCAGCGCCGGACTCCACAATGAGCAGTTCTTC.

This chain uses TRBV7-3 with TRBJ1-3; D is uncertain. Germline V gene lookup returns CDR1 SGHTA and CDR2 FQGTGA. The V end lost 1 base, the J end lost 2 bases, and 6 bases lay between the germline ends. The CDR3 covers 14 residues. CDR3 amino acids: CASSLMGPGNTIYF. The CDR3 DNA reads TGTGCCAGCAGCTTAATGGGCCCTGGAAACACCATATATTTT.

This chain joins TRBV19 and TRBJ1-1, with D maybe TRBD1 (5 bases). The CDR3 runs 16 residues. Per the germline V gene, CDR1 is LNHDA and CDR2 is SQIVND (reference sequence). Trimming shortened V by 1 base and J by 1 base, and 13 bases separated the two germline ends. The CDR3: CASSIVPGGENTEAFF. CDR3 nucleotides: TGTGCCAGTAGTATAGTCCCGGGAGGGGAGAACACTGAAGCTTTCTTT.

CDR3 DNA sequence: TGCGCCAGCAGCTTGGAGGATCAGGGAAGAGCTTTCTTT. It encodes CASSLEDQGRAFF. This chain uses TRBV5-1 with TRBJ1-1, with a tentative D call TRBD1 (5 bases). The germline V gene encodes CDR1 SGHRS and CDR2 YFSETQ. This CDR3 contains 13 residues. V was cut by 0 bases and J by 10 bases, with 13 bases left in between.

The chain joins TRBV2 to TRBJ2-3; TRBD2 matches 12 bases. V trimming: 5 bases; J trimming: 1 base; junction bases outside the gene matches: 7. CDR3 length: 17 amino acids. Germline loops: CDR1 SNHLY, CDR2 FYNNEI. Here the CDR3 reads CASSPTRLAGGTDTQYF. The CDR3 DNA follows: TGTGCCAGCAGTCCCACGAGACTAGCGGGGGGCACAGATACGCAGTATTTT.

The chain is built from TRBV6-6 and TRBJ1-6; 8 positions match TRBD1. Germline CDR1 MNHNY, CDR2 SVGAGI (reference sequence). The length of the CDR3 is 15 residues. V dropped 4 bases and J dropped 8; count of bases not matched to a gene: 7. The DNA for the CDR3 is TGTGCCAGCAGTTTAACCGGGACAGGTCATTCACCCCTCCACTTT. This encodes CASSLTGTGHSPLHF.

This clone was seen only once. V usage is TRBV6-1 and J usage is TRBJ1-2; D is ambiguous. The CDR3 spans 14 residues. Trimming stripped 2 bases from V and 0 bases from J, with 7 bases between. The germline V gene has CDR1 MNHNS and CDR2 SASEGT. CDR3 coding DNA: TGTGCCAGCAGTGAAAGCTATCCTAACTATGGCTACACCTTC. The encoded protein is CASSESYPNYGYTF.

This rearrangement joins TRBV4-1 to TRBJ1-2, with D tentatively TRBD1 (6 bases). CDR3 length: 18 residues. V shed 0 bases and J shed 1 base, with 18 bases lying between them. Germline V CDR1 and CDR2: MGHRA, YSYEKL. CDR3 DNA sequence: TGCGCCAGCAGCCAAGATCGGCTACAGGGCGACTTTAACTATGGCTACACCTTC. It encodes CASSQDRLQGDFNYGYTF.

This rearrangement joins TRBV10-3 to TRBJ1-1; 8 bases map to TRBD1. Germline V gives CDR1 ENHRY, CDR2 SYGVKD. With 5 bases clipped from V and 1 base from J, the junction kept 6 bases outside the gene matches. CDR3 size: 15 residues. The CDR3 here is CAISTPGQANTEAFF. CDR3 nucleotide sequence: TGTGCCATCAGTACTCCGGGACAGGCGAACACTGAAGCTTTCTTT.

In DNA form, the CDR3 reads TGTGCCAGCAGCAATCAGGGGAGTGATGAGCAGTTCTTC. This encodes CASSNQGSDEQFF. The chain is built from TRBV3-1 (or the pseudogene TRBV3-2) and TRBJ2-1; D might be TRBD1 (6 bases). The V end was cut by 5 bases, the J end by 8 bases, with 13 bases between. Per the germline V gene, CDR1 is LGHDT and CDR2 is YNNKEL (reference sequence). This CDR3 has 13 amino acids.

V gene TRBV6-5 combines with J gene TRBJ1-5; D perhaps matches TRBD1 (6 bases). The V gene's germline CDR1 is MNHEY and CDR2 SVGAGI. Trimming took off 8 bases at V and 5 bases at J, with 19 bases between the two ends. The CDR3 runs 15 residues. CDR3: CASLLSQGSYQPQHF. CDR3 DNA sequence: TGTGCCAGCCTATTAAGCCAGGGGAGTTATCAGCCCCAGCATTTT.

This clone was recorded once. The DNA of the CDR3 is TGTGCCAGCAGCCACCACGGGGGGGCTCGTTGCAATCAGCCCCAGCATTTT. It codes for CASSHHGGARCNQPQHF. The chain uses TRBV14 and TRBJ1-5, with a tentative D call TRBD1 (6 bases). V lost 3 bases, J lost 2 bases, and 17 bases lay in between. This CDR3 spans 17 amino acids. The germline V gene has CDR1 SGHDN and CDR2 FVKESK.

The chain carries TRBV7-8 and TRBJ1-4; D possibly corresponds to TRBD1 (6 bases). Trimming left V 5 bases short and J 5 bases short, with 18 bases between. CDR3 length: 16 residues. Germline CDR1 reads SGHVS; CDR2 reads FQNEAQ. CDR3 DNA: TGTGCCAGCAGCCCGGACAGTGCTAGGGGGAATGAAAAACTGTTTTTT. Amino acid sequence: CASSPDSARGNEKLFF.

This rearrangement joins TRBV29-1 to TRBJ2-2, with a tentative D call TRBD1 (6 bases). This CDR3 is 12 amino acids long. Germline V gene lookup returns CDR1 SQVTM and CDR2 ANQGSEA. V lost 4 bases, J lost 6 bases, and 9 bases lay in between. This chain's CDR3 is CSVGKGAGELFF. The DNA of the CDR3 is TGCAGCGTTGGAAAGGGGGCCGGGGAGCTGTTTTTT.

This clone was detected once. This rearrangement joins TRBV5-1 to TRBJ1-1, with 7 bases that match TRBD1. The germline gives CDR1 SGHRS, CDR2 YFSETQ. This CDR3 has 14 residues. The ends lost 1 base at V and 1 base at J; junction bases unmatched: 1. The CDR3 is CASSLNRGNTEAFF. CDR3 sequence (DNA): TGCGCCAGCAGCTTGAACAGGGGGAACACTGAAGCTTTCTTT.

Regarding this clone: Other nucleotide sequences in the sample specify the same CDR3. V usage is TRBV6-5 and J usage is TRBJ2-7; D gene uncertain. V was shortened by 4 bases and J by 4 bases, with 5 bases between the two germline ends. This CDR3 contains 11 residues. Germline assignment: CDR1 MNHEY and CDR2 SVGAGI. The CDR3 DNA sequence: TGTGCCAGCAGTTCTTATTACGAGCAGTACTTC. Translation gives CASSSYYEQYF.

The rearrangement joins TRBV4-1 to TRBJ1-2, with 10 bases fitting TRBD1. The germline gives CDR1 MGHRA, CDR2 YSYEKL. V lost 6 bases to trimming and J lost 0 bases; unmatched junction nucleotides: 7. This CDR3 is built from 16 residues. CDR3 coding DNA: TGCGCCAGCAGTCCCGGACAGGGGGTTTCTAACTATGGCTACACCTTC. It is translated as CASSPGQGVSNYGYTF.

This clone was recorded only once. The chain couples TRBV28 to TRBJ1-2, with a weak D call TRBD1 (5 bases). V was cut by 3 bases and J by 6 bases, with 8 bases left in between. The CDR3 runs to 12 residues. CDR1 is MDHEN, CDR2 SYDVKM, per germline. CDR3 sequence (DNA): TGTGCCAGCAGTTTGGGGGGGAATGGCTACACCTTC. Its translation is CASSLGGNGYTF.

This clone has a single count. The same CDR3 is also encoded by other DNA sequences in this sample. The chain combines TRBV4-1 with TRBJ2-7, with D hard to call. The CDR3 has 14 residues. Per the germline V gene, CDR1 is MGHRA and CDR2 is YSYEKL. The V and J ends lost 3 bases and 0 bases respectively, with 9 bases between them. The CDR3 loop reads CASSHRGPSYEQYF. CDR3 sequence (DNA): TGCGCCAGCAGCCATCGAGGCCCCTCCTACGAGCAGTACTTC.

The rearrangement links TRBV7-9 to TRBJ1-4; D perhaps matches TRBD1 (5 bases). The CDR3 length is 16 residues. From germline, CDR1 is SEHNR and CDR2 FQNEAQ (reference sequence). Trimming removed 2 bases at V and 5 bases at J, with 15 bases between. The CDR3 DNA reads TGTGCCAGCAGCTTAAAGCGGGACGGACGAAATGAAAAACTGTTTTTT. As protein: CASSLKRDGRNEKLFF.